What follows are 28 T cell receptor beta chains derived from one specimen sequenced in a study of shared T cell receptors in the human thymus. TCRdb's table, derived via immunoSEQ multiplex PCR, lists solely in-frame clones and lacks some. The profile shows fewer than 700,000 clones, around 87% of them singletons. This sample also belongs to another study, concerning human thymus T cells.

What was sequenced was thymocytes. The receptors stem from a boy younger than two with a congenital heart defect.

The chain recombines TRBV5-5 with TRBJ2-7, with 10 bases that match TRBD1. After removal of 3 bases from V and 3 bases from J, the junction contained 3 bases not matched to a gene. This CDR3 is 14 amino acids long. The germline gives CDR1 SGHKS, CDR2 YYEKEE (reference sequence). The CDR3 here is CASSWDRGGYEQYF. CDR3 sequence (DNA): TGTGCCAGCAGCTGGGACAGGGGAGGCTACGAGCAGTACTTC.

The chain has TRBV28 and TRBJ1-3, with 8 bases fitting TRBD1. This CDR3 spans 16 amino acids. Germline CDR1 is MDHEN and CDR2 is SYDVKM. J gave up 0 bases and V 2 bases, and 3 bases lay outside the gene matches. CDR3 protein: CASSLGTGVSGNTIYF. For the CDR3, the DNA is TGTGCCAGCAGTTTAGGGACAGGAGTCTCTGGAAACACCATATATTTT.

The chain is built from TRBV15 and TRBJ2-1, with D hard to call. The germline CDR1 and CDR2 sequences are LNHNV and YYDKDF (reference sequence). V dropped 3 bases and J dropped 8 bases, with 14 bases sitting between them. The CDR3 has 14 residues. CDR3 region: CATSRELPGHEQFF. CDR3 coding DNA: TGTGCCACCAGCAGGGAGCTCCCCGGCCATGAGCAGTTCTTC. The full variable domain, its missing parts supplied by reference TRBV15 and TRBJ2-1, is DAMVIQNPRYQVTQFGKPVTLSCSQTLNHNVMYWYQQKSSQAPKLLFHYYDKDFNNEADTPDNFQSRRPNTSFCFLDIRSPGLGDTAMYLCATSRELPGHEQFFGPGTRLTVL.

This clone was seen a handful of times. The V call is TRBV11-2, the J call TRBJ2-7; tentatively, D is TRBD2 (6 bases). V was clipped by 5 bases and J by 0 bases, with 8 bases between them. CDR1 is SGHAT, CDR2 FQNNGV, per germline. The CDR3 covers 13 residues. The CDR3 here is CASSPGLSYEQYF. Written as DNA, the CDR3 is TGTGCCAGCAGCCCGGGACTCTCCTACGAGCAGTACTTC.

This rearrangement joins TRBV10-1 to TRBJ2-3; D may be TRBD1 (6 bases). The germline V gene encodes CDR1 WNHNN and CDR2 SYGVQD (reference sequence). Deletions cut 1 base from V and 3 bases from J, with 11 bases between. The CDR3 sequence is 15 residues long. The chain's CDR3 is CASSELIGTTDTQYF. The CDR3 nucleotides read TGCGCCAGCAGTGAGTTGATAGGGACAACAGATACGCAGTATTTT.

The J gene is TRBJ1-1, the V gene TRBV20-1; 8 bases line up with TRBD1. Trimming at V came to 7 bases and at J to 5 bases, leaving 3 bases not matched to a gene. Germline V gene sequence: CDR1 DFQATT, CDR2 SNEGSKA (reference sequence). There are 11 residues in the CDR3. CDR3 DNA: TGCAGTGGGACAGGGATGACTGAAGCTTTCTTT. Its translation: CSGTGMTEAFF.

The CDR3 loop reads CASGGQNARNTEAFF. The CDR3 DNA sequence: TGTGCCAGCGGGGGACAGAACGCAAGGAACACTGAAGCTTTCTTT. The chain carries TRBV6-1 and TRBJ1-1, with 7 bases matching TRBD1. The CDR3 runs to 15 residues. Germline loops: CDR1 MNHNS, CDR2 SASEGT. With V trimmed by 8 bases and J by 1 base, 10 bases remained unmatched.

CDR3 nucleotide sequence: TGCGCCAGCAGTAGAACAGGGGTGGCAGATACGCAGTATTTT. Amino acids: CASSRTGVADTQYF. The chain couples TRBV10-2 to TRBJ2-3; TRBD1 matches 7 bases. CDR1 is WSHSY, CDR2 SAAADI, per germline. Unmatched junction bases numbered 6, after V lost 5 bases and J lost 4 bases. This CDR3 comprises 14 residues.

The chain combines TRBV27 with TRBJ2-1; 8 bases fit TRBD2. V was pared by 7 bases and J by 7 bases, with 12 bases of the junction left unmatched. The CDR3 totals 15 residues. Germline V gene data show CDR1 as MNHEY and CDR2 as SMNVEV (reference sequence). CDR3 sequence: CASTTRGGWRNEQFF. DNA of the CDR3: TGTGCCAGCACTACCCGGGGGGGCTGGCGAAATGAGCAGTTCTTC.

This clone appeared a few times. The chain couples TRBV9 to TRBJ2-2; TRBD2 is a possible D gene (6 bases). Germline V CDR1 and CDR2: SGDLS, YYNGEE. Trimming cost V 0 bases and J 6 bases, with 21 bases left between them. This CDR3 region has 18 residues. The CDR3 nucleotides are TGTGCCAGCAGCGTAGGGTATCGCGGGGACGGATCGGCCGGGGAGCTGTTTTTT. As protein: CASSVGYRGDGSAGELFF.

The chain has TRBV27 and TRBJ2-7; 9 bases are shared with TRBD1. V trimming: 8 bases; J trimming: 3 bases; junction bases outside the gene matches: 8. The CDR3 extends over 14 amino acids. CDR1 is MNHEY, CDR2 SMNVEV, per germline (reference sequence). The CDR3 loop reads CASGQGQGLYEQYF. As DNA, the CDR3 is TGTGCCAGCGGGCAGGGACAGGGCCTCTACGAGCAGTACTTC.

The chain links TRBV6-5 to TRBJ2-4; D remains unclear. Trimming removed 1 base at V and 1 base at J, with 11 bases between. Germline V gene lookup returns CDR1 MNHEY and CDR2 SVGAGI. The CDR3 runs to 16 residues. The CDR3 protein is CASSYLLTWAKNIQYF. The CDR3 DNA sequence: TGTGCCAGCAGTTACTTACTAACATGGGCCAAAAACATTCAGTACTTC.

The chain employs TRBV28 and TRBJ2-3; tentatively, D is TRBD2 (5 bases). V lost 9 bases and J lost 0, with 13 bases in between. The CDR3 sequence is 14 residues long. Germline assignment: CDR1 MDHEN and CDR2 SYDVKM. CDR3 region: CASAWKRSTDTQYF. CDR3 DNA sequence: TGTGCCAGTGCCTGGAAGCGGAGCACAGATACGCAGTATTTT.

The chain couples TRBV11-2 to TRBJ2-5, with 15 bases aligning to TRBD2. This CDR3 has 17 amino acids. The germline V gene has CDR1 SGHAT and CDR2 FQNNGV. With V trimmed by 4 bases and J by 5 bases, 8 bases remained unmatched. The CDR3 spells CASSSRTSGRGGETQYF. CDR3 coding DNA: TGTGCCAGCAGCTCGCGGACTAGCGGGAGGGGTGGCGAGACCCAGTACTTC.

Only one count was recorded for this clone. The rearrangement uses TRBV7-3 and TRBJ1-2; 8 bases are shared with TRBD1. Germline CDR1 and CDR2: SGHTA and FQGTGA. CDR3 length equals 12 residues. V was pared by 4 bases and J by 6 bases, with 1 base of the junction left unmatched. CDR3 coding DNA: TGTGCCAGCAGCTCGACAGGGGATGGCTACACCTTC. It yields the protein CASSSTGDGYTF.

The V and J genes are TRBV5-4 and TRBJ1-1; no clear D. The ends were cut back, 2 bases at V and 1 base at J, with 12 bases in the middle. Germline assignment: CDR1 SGHNT and CDR2 YYREEE (reference sequence). The CDR3 has 15 amino acids. The DNA of the CDR3 is TGTGCCAGCAGCTTCAGTCCCCACCAGAACACTGAAGCTTTCTTT. Its protein product is CASSFSPHQNTEAFF.

The gene calls are TRBV7-6 and TRBJ2-1, with 8 bases identical to TRBD2. V shed 5 bases and J 7 bases; nucleotides not matched to a gene: 10. There are 15 residues in the CDR3. The germline CDR1 and CDR2 sequences are SGHVS and FNYEAQ. The CDR3 nucleotides read TGTGCCAGCAGCCCCCGGAGCGGGAGAGGGAATGAGCAGTTCTTC. As protein: CASSPRSGRGNEQFF.

This chain joins TRBV7-9 and TRBJ2-3, with 10 bases lining up with TRBD2. The junction had 9 bases not matched to a gene; V was cut back by 4 bases and J by 2 bases. The CDR3 length is 17 residues. The germline gives CDR1 SEHNR, CDR2 FQNEAQ (reference sequence). CDR3 nucleotide sequence: TGTGCCAGCAGCTCGTTACCCGGGACTAGCGCCACAGATACGCAGTATTTT. It yields the protein CASSSLPGTSATDTQYF.

This clone was seen more than once but under ten times. The V gene is TRBV28, the J gene TRBJ1-5; D is unclear. This CDR3 spans 21 amino acids. CDR1 is MDHEN and CDR2 is SYDVKM in the germline V gene. V dropped 3 bases and J dropped 0 bases, with 27 bases sitting between them. The CDR3: CASSFGAGFGRGPHSNQPQHF. The CDR3 DNA reads TGTGCCAGCAGTTTCGGCGCCGGCTTTGGTCGCGGCCCTCATAGCAATCAGCCCCAGCATTTT.

This clone was picked up one time. V and J are TRBV5-4 and TRBJ2-1; TRBD1 agrees at 8 bases. Germline V CDR1 and CDR2: SGHNT, YYREEE (reference sequence). The ends lost 7 bases at V and 12 bases at J; junction bases unmatched: 6. The CDR3 contains 11 residues. Here the CDR3 DNA reads TGTGCCAGCGGGGACAGGAACGGGCAGTTCTTC. This gives the protein CASGDRNGQFF.

This rearrangement joins TRBV4-3 to TRBJ2-3, with 7 nucleotides matching TRBD2. J lost 3 bases, V lost 2 bases, and 5 bases had no gene match. This CDR3 is built from 15 residues. The germline V gene encodes CDR1 LGHNA and CDR2 YSLEER. CDR3 sequence (DNA): TGCGCCAGCAGCCAATCCCTAGCGGAGACAGATACGCAGTATTTT. Its translation is CASSQSLAETDTQYF.

The chain links TRBV7-8 to TRBJ2-3; 12 positions match TRBD2. Germline CDR1 is SGHVS and CDR2 is FQNEAQ. This CDR3 has 16 amino acids. The V and J ends lost 5 bases and 6 bases, in that order; junction bases with no gene match: 9. The CDR3: CASSLRTSGILDTQYF. DNA of the CDR3: TGTGCCAGCAGCCTACGGACTAGCGGGATTTTGGATACGCAGTATTTT.

The chain joins TRBV30 to TRBJ1-1; maybe TRBD1 (5 bases). Trimming pared 7 bases from V and 1 base from J, leaving 13 bases between. The CDR3 extends over 13 amino acids. Germline CDR1 reads GTSNPN; CDR2 reads SVGIG (reference sequence). CDR3 DNA sequence: TGTGCCTCCAACCGCGGGGGGAACACTGAAGCTTTCTTT. Translated: CASNRGGNTEAFF.

The gene calls are TRBV27 and TRBJ2-3, with 16 bases lining up with TRBD2. J gave up 4 bases and V 8 bases, and 12 bases lay outside the gene matches. The CDR3 contains 18 residues. Germline V lookup: CDR1 MNHEY, CDR2 SMNVEV (reference sequence). The CDR3 here is CASENGTSGRVPADTQYF. The CDR3 DNA reads TGTGCCAGCGAAAACGGGACTAGCGGGAGGGTTCCCGCAGATACGCAGTATTTT.

As regards this clone: At the DNA level, this CDR3 is encoded by other sequences in the same sample as well. This chain uses TRBV5-1 with TRBJ2-2; D gene unclear. Trimming cost V 2 bases and J 0 bases, with 5 bases left between them. Germline assignment: CDR1 SGHRS and CDR2 YFSETQ. CDR3 length: 14 residues. The CDR3 reads CASSLRANTGELFF. The CDR3 nucleotides read TGCGCCAGCAGCTTACGGGCGAACACCGGGGAGCTGTTTTTT.

This clone was counted only a few times. The chain employs TRBV19 and TRBJ1-5; TRBD1 agrees at 12 bases. Germline values: CDR1 LNHDA, CDR2 SQIVND (reference sequence). With 6 bases clipped from V and 9 bases from J, the junction kept 9 bases outside the gene matches. This CDR3 comprises 15 residues. CDR3 protein: CASRPGTGGLRPQHF. CDR3 nucleotides: TGTGCCAGTAGGCCCGGGACAGGGGGCCTAAGGCCCCAGCATTTT.

This chain connects TRBV9 to TRBJ2-3; D is perhaps TRBD1 (5 bases). V was trimmed by 0 bases and J by 4 bases, leaving 9 bases between them. The CDR3 is made up of 14 amino acids. Germline-derived CDR1 and CDR2 are SGDLS and YYNGEE. In nucleotides, the CDR3 is TGTGCCAGCAGCGTAGGACAGTGGCCAGATACGCAGTATTTT. It encodes CASSVGQWPDTQYF.

The rearrangement uses TRBV5-6 and TRBJ2-7; 9 nucleotides match TRBD1. CDR3 length: 14 amino acids. Per the germline V gene, CDR1 is SGHDT and CDR2 is YYEEEE. V lost 4 bases and J lost 3; bases outside the gene matches: 5. The CDR3 nucleotides are TGTGCCAGCAGCCCAAGGGGACAGGGCTACGAGCAGTACTTC. Translation gives CASSPRGQGYEQYF.